The 2 T cell receptor beta chains presented below share a single source sample, sequenced in a study of T cell repertoires in cytomegalovirus infection. TCRdb fed the reads into MiXCR, producing one record per CDR3 protein. The repertoire holds about 920,000 distinct CDR3 sequences, with approximately 33% as singletons. Their specific antigens are unknown. Sample: cultured CD8+ T cells from PBMCs, taken from culture after CMV antigen stimulation. The receptors originated from a human donor in good health (CMV status not recorded). Some clones in this sample may be carry-over from other donors' samples.

The chain is built from TRBV12-5 and TRBJ2-1; 11 nucleotides agree with TRBD2. The germline V gene encodes CDR1 LGHNT and CDR2 FRNRAP. The junction had 9 bases not matched to a gene; V was cut back by 3 bases and J by 5 bases. The CDR3 is made up of 17 amino acids. The DNA of the CDR3 is TGTGCTAGTGGTTTCTACATAGCGGGGGGGCGGAACAATGAGCAGTTCTTC. Residues: CASGFYIAGGRNNEQFF.

This clonotype has only a few counts. The genes are TRBV19 and TRBJ1-5; D perhaps matches TRBD1 (5 bases). V was pared by 7 bases and J by 6 bases, with 16 bases between. The germline gives CDR1 LNHDA, CDR2 SQIVND (reference sequence). The CDR3 covers 14 residues. The CDR3 region is CASNPTPGPQPQHF. The CDR3, as DNA: TGTGCCAGTAACCCAACTCCAGGGCCTCAGCCCCAGCATTTT. Using reference TRBV19 and TRBJ1-5 for the parts outside the CDR3, the full variable domain is DGGITQSPKYLFRKEGQNVTLSCEQNLNHDAMYWYRQDPGQGLRLIYYSQIVNDFQKGDIAEGYSVSREKKESFPLTVTSAQKNPTAFYLCASNPTPGPQPQHFGDGTRLSIL.